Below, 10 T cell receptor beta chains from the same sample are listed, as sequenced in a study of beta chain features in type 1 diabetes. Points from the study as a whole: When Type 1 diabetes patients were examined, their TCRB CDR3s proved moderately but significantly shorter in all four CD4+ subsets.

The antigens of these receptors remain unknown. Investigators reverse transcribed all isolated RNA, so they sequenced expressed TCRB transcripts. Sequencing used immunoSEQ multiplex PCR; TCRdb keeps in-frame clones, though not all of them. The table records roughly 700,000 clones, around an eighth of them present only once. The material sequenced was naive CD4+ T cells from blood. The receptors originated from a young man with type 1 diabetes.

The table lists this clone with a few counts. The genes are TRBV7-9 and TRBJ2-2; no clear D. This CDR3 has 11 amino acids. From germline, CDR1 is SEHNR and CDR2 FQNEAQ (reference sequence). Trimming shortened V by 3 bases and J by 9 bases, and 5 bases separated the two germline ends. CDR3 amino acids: CASSLRWELFF. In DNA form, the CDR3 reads TGTGCCAGCAGCTTGCGGTGGGAGCTGTTTTTT.

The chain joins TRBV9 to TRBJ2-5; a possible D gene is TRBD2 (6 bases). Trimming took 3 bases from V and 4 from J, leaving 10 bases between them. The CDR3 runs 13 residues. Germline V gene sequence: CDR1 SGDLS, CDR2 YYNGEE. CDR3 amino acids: CASSDGGAETQYF. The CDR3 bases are TGTGCCAGCAGCGACGGGGGAGCAGAGACCCAGTACTTC.

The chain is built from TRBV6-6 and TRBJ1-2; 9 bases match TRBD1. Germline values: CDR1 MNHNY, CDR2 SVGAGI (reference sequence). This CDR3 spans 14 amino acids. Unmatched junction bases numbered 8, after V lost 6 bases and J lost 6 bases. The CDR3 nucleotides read TGTGCCAGCAGCGCACAGGGGGCTTGGGATGGCTACACCTTC. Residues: CASSAQGAWDGYTF.

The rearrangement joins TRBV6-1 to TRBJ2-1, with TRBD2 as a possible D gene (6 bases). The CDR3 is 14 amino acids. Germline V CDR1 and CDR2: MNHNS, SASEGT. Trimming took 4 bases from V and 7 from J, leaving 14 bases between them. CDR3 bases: TGTGCCAGCAGTGCGAGCCGCCGGGGGAATGAGCAGTTCTTC. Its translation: CASSASRRGNEQFF.

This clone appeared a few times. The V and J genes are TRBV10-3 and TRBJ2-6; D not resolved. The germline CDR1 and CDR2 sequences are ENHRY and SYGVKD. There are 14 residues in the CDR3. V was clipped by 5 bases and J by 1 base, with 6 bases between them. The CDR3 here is CAISLDSGANVLTF. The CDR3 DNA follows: TGTGCCATCAGTCTCGATTCTGGGGCCAACGTCCTGACTTTC.

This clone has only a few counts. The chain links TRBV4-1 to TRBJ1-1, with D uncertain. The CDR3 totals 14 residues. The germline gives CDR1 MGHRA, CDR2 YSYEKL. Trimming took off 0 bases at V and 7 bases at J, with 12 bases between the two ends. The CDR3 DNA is TGCGCCAGCAGCCAAGACCTAAACGCGGTTGAAGCTTTCTTT. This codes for CASSQDLNAVEAFF.

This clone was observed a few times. Here the CDR3 DNA reads TGTGCCAGCAGTGGCGGACTTTATCGGTACTTC. As protein: CASSGGLYRYF. The chain uses TRBV25-1 and TRBJ2-5, with TRBD2 as a possible D gene (5 bases). Germline values: CDR1 MGHDK, CDR2 SYGVNS. CDR3 length equals 11 residues. Trimming cost V 4 bases and J 13 bases, with 13 bases left between them.

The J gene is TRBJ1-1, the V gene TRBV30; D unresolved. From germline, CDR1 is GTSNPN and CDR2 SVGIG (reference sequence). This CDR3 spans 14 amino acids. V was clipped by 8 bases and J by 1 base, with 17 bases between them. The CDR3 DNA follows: TGTGCCCTAAGTGAGGCAGGAAGGAACACTGAAGCTTTCTTT. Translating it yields CALSEAGRNTEAFF.

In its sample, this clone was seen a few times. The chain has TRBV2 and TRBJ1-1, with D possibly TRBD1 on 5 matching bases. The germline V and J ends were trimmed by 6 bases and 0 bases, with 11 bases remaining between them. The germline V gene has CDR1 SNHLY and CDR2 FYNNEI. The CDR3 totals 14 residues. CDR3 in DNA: TGTGCCAGCAGGGGGACTGCAGTGAACACTGAAGCTTTCTTT. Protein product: CASRGTAVNTEAFF.

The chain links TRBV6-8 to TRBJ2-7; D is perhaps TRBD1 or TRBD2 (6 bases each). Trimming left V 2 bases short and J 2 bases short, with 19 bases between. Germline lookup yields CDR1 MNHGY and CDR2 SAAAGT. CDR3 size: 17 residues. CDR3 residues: CASSYRGCRQAPYEQYF. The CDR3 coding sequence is TGTGCCAGCAGTTACCGGGGGTGCAGACAGGCCCCCTACGAGCAGTACTTC.